There are a few counts of the clone carrying this T cell receptor (beta chain). As yet, its antigen is unknown. The CDR3 runs to 15 residues. The V segment lost 6 bases and the J segment 5 bases; nucleotides outside the gene matches: 10. Germline values: CDR1 SNHLY, CDR2 FYNNEI. The source of the sample is a study of cytomegalovirus exposure and HLA in healthy donors. Findings of the study overall: Analyses of presence/absence relied on an assumption of roughly uniform sequencing depth across donors. In vitro work confirmed that a few CMV-associated chains recognize CMV antigens.

The PCR ran on 60 Vbeta and 13 Jbeta primers. The assay was immunoSEQ multiplex PCR, and TCRdb's table has in-frame clones only and misses some. The profile shows under 130,000 clones, about 70% of them singletons. The rearrangement uses TRBV2 and TRBJ2-1, with 7 bases fitting TRBD1. Sequencing used PBMCs. The sequence derives from a man younger than 45 in good health and CMV-seronegative. The CDR3, as DNA: TGTGCCAGCAGGAGGGGGCGACAGGGTAACAATGAGCAGTTCTTC. Its translation is CASRRGRQGNNEQFF.